This paragraph reports one TCR beta chain. The data are from a study of control samples from healthy donors and cancer patients. The germline CDR1 and CDR2 sequences are KGHDR and SFDVKD. The CDR3 is made up of 15 amino acids. The V end was cut by 5 bases, the J end by 5 bases, with 18 bases between. Some clones are missing from TCRdb's copy, which holds only in-frame ones; the method was immunoSEQ multiplex PCR. This sample has around 72,000 clones, with approximately 80% found just once. The sequenced material came from blood. V and J are TRBV24-1 and TRBJ2-7; D is uncertain. The TCR comes from a man aged 45 to 65 in good health. CDR3 sequence: CATSVPPGSFDEQYF. Here the CDR3 DNA reads TGTGCCACCAGTGTCCCCCCTGGCAGTTTTGACGAGCAGTACTTC.